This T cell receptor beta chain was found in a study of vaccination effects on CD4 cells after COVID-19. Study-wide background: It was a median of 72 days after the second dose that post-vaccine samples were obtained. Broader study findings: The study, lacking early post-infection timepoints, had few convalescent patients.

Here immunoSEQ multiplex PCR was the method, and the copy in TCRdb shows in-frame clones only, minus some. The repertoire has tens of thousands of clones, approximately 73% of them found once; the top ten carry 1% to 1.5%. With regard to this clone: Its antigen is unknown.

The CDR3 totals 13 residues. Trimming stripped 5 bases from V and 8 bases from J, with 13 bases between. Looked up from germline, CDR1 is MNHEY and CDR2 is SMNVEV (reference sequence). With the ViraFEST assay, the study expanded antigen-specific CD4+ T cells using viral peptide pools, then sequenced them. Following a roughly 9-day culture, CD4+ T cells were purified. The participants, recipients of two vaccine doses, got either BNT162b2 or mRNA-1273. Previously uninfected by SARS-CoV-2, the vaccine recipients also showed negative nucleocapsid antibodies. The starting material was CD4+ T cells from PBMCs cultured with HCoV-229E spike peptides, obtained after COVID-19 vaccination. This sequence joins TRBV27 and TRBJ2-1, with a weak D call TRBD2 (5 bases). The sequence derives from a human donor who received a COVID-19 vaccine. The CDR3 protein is CASSPLAYDEQFF. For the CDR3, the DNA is TGTGCCAGCAGTCCTCTAGCATACGATGAGCAGTTCTTC.